The next 8 T cell receptor beta chains were all read from a single sample in a study of regulatory T cells in long-lasting Graves disease. HTBI primers from iRepertoire and Arm-PCR of CDR3 regions yielded the TCR beta libraries. TCRdb reprocessed the multiplex PCR reads with MiXCR, giving one entry per CDR3 protein. The sample holds fewer than 350,000 distinct CDR3 sequences, approximately 20% seen once. As to time point: newly diagnosed GD, antithyroid drugs for less than 3 months. Generation of the TCR library employed RNA extracted from PBMCs. The sequenced sample was peripheral blood mononuclear cells (PBMCs), obtained at new diagnosis, from a patient treated with antithyroid drugs. The receptors were sampled from a female donor with Graves disease.

This clonotype was counted only a few times. The chain employs TRBV5-5 and TRBJ2-7; 8 positions match TRBD2. With V trimmed by 2 bases and J by 5 bases, 9 bases remained unmatched. The CDR3 is 15 amino acids. Germline V CDR1 and CDR2: SGHKS, YYEKEE (reference sequence). The CDR3 loop is CASSFQAGVAHEQYF. The CDR3 DNA reads as TGTGCCAGCAGCTTCCAAGCGGGAGTGGCCCACGAGCAGTACTTC.

This clonotype occurred many times. The rearrangement uses TRBV24-1 and TRBJ2-3, with 12 nucleotides matching TRBD2. V dropped 5 bases and J dropped 1; count of bases not matched to a gene: 9. Germline V gene sequence: CDR1 KGHDR, CDR2 SFDVKD. The CDR3 runs to 18 residues. In nucleotides, the CDR3 is TGTGCCACCAGTGCCTCCAGACTAGCGGGAGAGCGCACAGATACGCAGTATTTT. Translation: CATSASRLAGERTDTQYF.

This clonotype was counted many times. The chain is built from TRBV20-1 and TRBJ1-1; D not certain. This CDR3 comprises 12 residues. V was pared by 6 bases and J by 1 base, with 9 bases between. Germline lookup yields CDR1 DFQATT and CDR2 SNEGSKA (reference sequence). In DNA, the CDR3 is TGCAGTGCCAAGGAATCGAACACTGAAGCTTTCTTT. It encodes CSAKESNTEAFF.

This clonotype appeared many times. The chain is built from TRBV20-1 and TRBJ2-5; D remains ambiguous. Germline V CDR1 and CDR2: DFQATT, SNEGSKA (reference sequence). V was clipped by 0 bases and J by 2 bases, with 13 bases between them. CDR3 length: 15 residues. CDR3 DNA sequence: TGCAGTGCTAGAGATAGTAGACTCCAACAAGAGACCCAGTACTTC. Translated, it gives CSARDSRLQQETQYF.

This clonotype was seen ten or more times. V is TRBV30 and J is TRBJ1-2; D is unclear. Trimming shortened V by 3 bases and J by 4 bases, and 15 bases separated the two germline ends. Germline CDR1 reads GTSNPN; CDR2 reads SVGIG (reference sequence). The CDR3 is made up of 14 amino acids. This CDR3 is CAWRYGEFAYGYTF. The CDR3 DNA follows: TGTGCCTGGAGGTACGGGGAATTCGCCTATGGCTACACCTTC.

In DNA, the CDR3 is TGTGCCAGCAGTCAAGGGACTAGCCTAGCCAATGAGCAGTTCTTC. Its translation: CASSQGTSLANEQFF. This rearrangement joins TRBV6-1 to TRBJ2-1, with 9 positions matching TRBD2. V dropped 5 bases and J dropped 6; count of bases not matched to a gene: 8. Germline CDR1 MNHNS, CDR2 SASEGT. The CDR3 is 15 residues long.

Comments on this clonotype: This clone may be a read error of a much larger clone one base away. CDR3 DNA: TGTGCCAGCATCCAAGATATGCTAGATAATGAGCAGTTCTTC. Its translation: CASIQDMLDNEQFF. The chain combines TRBV3-1 with TRBJ2-3, with D hard to call. Judging by the DNA end, TRBJ2-1 fits better; the J call may be wrong. The CDR3 runs 14 residues. The germline V gene encodes CDR1 LGHDT and CDR2 YNNKEL (reference sequence).

About this clonotype: This may stem from a read error, because a much larger clone lies one nucleotide away. The V gene is TRBV7-8, the J gene TRBJ2-1, with D perhaps matching TRBD1 or TRBD2 (5 bases each). The CDR3 runs 15 residues. Trimming left V 4 bases short and J 2 bases short, with 12 bases between. The germline CDR1 and CDR2 sequences are SGHVS and FQNEAQ. CDR3 DNA sequence: TGTGCCAGCAGCTCAGGGAGTTCGGCCTACAATGAGCAGTTCTTC. It encodes CASSSGSSAYNEQFF.